This T cell receptor beta chain was obtained from a study of Ad26.COV2.S vaccination and SARS-CoV-2 variants. Specified treatment: approximately 18 received Ad26.COV2.S at low or high dose, single or two shots; about 5 received placebo; per-sample allocation not given. It was on day 63 after the first vaccine or placebo injection that samples were taken. Assay used: immunoSEQ multiplex PCR; TCRdb lists only in-frame clones, some missing. This table has approximately 460,000 clones, 80% to 90% appearing once. The CDR3 sequence is 16 residues long. Looked up from germline, CDR1 is SGHRS and CDR2 is YFSETQ. J was trimmed by 10 bases and V by 0 bases; bases with no gene match: 8.

The sequenced sample was peripheral blood, obtained in a trial of Ad26.COV2.S vaccine versus placebo. The chain recombines TRBV5-1 with TRBJ1-6, with 9 bases aligning to TRBD1. The clonotype was recovered from a person between 18 and 65 years old who received the Ad26.COV2.S COVID-19 vaccine or a placebo. CDR3 amino acids: CASSLVAGTGRSPLHF. CDR3 sequence (DNA): TGCGCCAGCAGCTTGGTAGCCGGGACAGGGAGATCACCCCTCCACTTT. Full variable domain (missing parts from reference TRBV5-1 and TRBJ1-6): KAGVTQTPRYLIKTRGQQVTLSCSPISGHRSVSWYQQTPGQGLQFLFEYFSETQRNKGNFPGRFSGRQFSNSRSEMNVSTLELGDSALYLCASSLVAGTGRSPLHFGNGTRLTVT.